Listed below are T cell receptor beta chains from one sample, sequenced in a study of metastatic and nonmetastatic thyroid tumors. Via MiXCR, TCRdb re-called the PCR reads. The repertoire holds some 90,000 clones, with around 9.1% as singletons. Sample: blood. These receptors originate from a female donor with papillary thyroid cancer or a benign thyroid nodule (not recorded which). Some clones in this sample may be carry-over from other donors' samples. Both conserved end residues are part of each CDR3. D genes are given only for firm matches. For some rows the clone size is stated as once, few or many, or as a class when expanded; others skip it.

v_call	d_call	clone_size	j_call	cdr3_aa	cdr3_nt
TRBV4-2	.	many	TRBJ1-5	CASSQDSGGNQPQHF	TGTGCCAGCAGCCAAGATTCCGGGGGCAATCAGCCCCAGCATTTT
TRBV4-1	TRBD1	many	TRBJ1-1	CASSQGDRASNTEAFF	TGCGCCAGCAGCCAGGGGGACAGGGCATCGAACACTGAAGCTTTCTTT
TRBV24-1	TRBD1	few	TRBJ1-1	CATSDHRTGGASEAFF	TGTGCCACCAGTGACCATAGGACAGGGGGCGCTTCTGAAGCTTTCTTT
TRBV6-1	.	many	TRBJ2-2	CASFTRGGRSTGELFF	TGTGCCAGCTTTACGCGGGGTGGTAGGAGCACCGGGGAGCTGTTTTTT
TRBV19	.	many	TRBJ1-2	CASSIPGEVYGYTF	TGTGCCAGTAGTATTCCAGGGGAGGTCTATGGCTACACCTTC
TRBV18	TRBD1	.	TRBJ1-2	CASSPGGDRHNGYTF	TGTGCCAGCTCACCTGGCGGGGACAGGCACAATGGCTACACCTTC
TRBV19	TRBD1	many	TRBJ1-4	CASRTQGATNEKLFF	TGTGCCAGTAGGACACAGGGGGCAACTAATGAAAAACTGTTTTTT
TRBV7-8	TRBD2	.	TRBJ2-7	CASSLDGREFSYEQYF	TGTGCCAGCAGCTTAGACGGGAGGGAGTTCTCCTACGAGCAGTACTTC
TRBV7-3	TRBD2	many	TRBJ2-1	CASSQSGGVNEQFF	TGTGCCAGCAGCCAAAGCGGGGGGGTCAATGAGCAGTTCTTC
TRBV27	.	many	TRBJ1-6	CASSLRATPLFDSPLHF	TGTGCCAGCAGTTTAAGGGCGACACCTCTCTTTGATTCACCCCTCCACTTT
TRBV11-1	TRBD2	.	TRBJ2-5	CASSLSVVWGLQSGGETQYF	TGTGCCAGCAGCCTTAGCGTTGTGTGGGGACTGCAGAGCGGGGGAGAGACCCAGTACTTC
TRBV6-5	.	many	TRBJ1-2	CASSYEGTLATGYTF	TGTGCCAGCAGTTACGAGGGGACCCTAGCCACTGGCTACACCTTC
TRBV20-1	.	many	TRBJ2-7	CSAFQAGTYEQYF	TGCAGTGCTTTTCAGGCAGGGACCTACGAGCAGTACTTC
TRBV6-1	.	many	TRBJ2-7	CASSSGGDEQYF	TGTGCCAGCAGTTCCGGAGGGGACGAGCAGTACTTC
TRBV7-9	TRBD1	.	TRBJ1-2	CASGTVNYGYTF	TGTGCCAGCGGGACAGTTAACTATGGCTACACCTTC
TRBV6-1	.	many	TRBJ1-1	CASSFQGNTEAFF	TGTGCCAGCAGCTTTCAGGGGAACACTGAAGCTTTCTTT
TRBV6-1	TRBD2	many	TRBJ2-3	CASMLAGGGGADTQYF	TGTGCCAGCATGCTAGCGGGGGGGGGTGGGGCAGATACGCAGTATTTT
TRBV7-2	.	many	TRBJ2-7	CASSLPGGGYEQYF	TGTGCCAGCAGCCTACCCGGAGGTGGCTACGAGCAGTACTTC
TRBV28	.	many	TRBJ1-3	CASRLGGNGNTIYF	TGTGCCAGCAGGCTGGGGGGAAATGGAAACACCATATATTTT
TRBV5-4	.	many	TRBJ1-5	CASSLASFNQPQHF	TGTGCCAGCAGCTTGGCGAGCTTCAATCAGCCCCAGCATTTT
TRBV20-1	.	few	TRBJ2-3	CSARDATAPSTDTQYF	TGCAGTGCTAGAGATGCGACAGCTCCTAGCACAGATACGCAGTATTTT
TRBV18	.	many	TRBJ1-3	CASSPSIIVGRSGNTIYF	TGTGCCAGCTCACCATCGATCATAGTTGGTCGCTCTGGAAACACCATATATTTT
TRBV9	.	.	TRBJ1-2	CASSVLAGPVDGYTF	TGTGCCAGCAGCGTACTAGCAGGGCCGGTGGATGGCTACACTTTC
TRBV6-2/TRBV6-3	TRBD1	few	TRBJ1-5	CASSYRTGGNQPQHF	TGTGCCAGCAGTTACAGGACAGGGGGTAATCAGCCCCAGCATTTT
TRBV6-1	TRBD2	many	TRBJ2-7	CASSSGLVSYEQYF	TGTGCCAGCAGCTCAGGACTAGTCTCCTACGAGCAGTACTTC
TRBV4-2	TRBD2	.	TRBJ2-7	CASSQDSGGAGEQYF	TGTGCCAGCAGCCAAGATAGCGGGGGGGCCGGCGAGCAGTACTTC
TRBV6-1	.	few	TRBJ1-2	CASSEWRGGYGYTF	TGTGCCAGCAGTGAATGGAGGGGTGGCTATGGCTACACCTTC
TRBV6-6	TRBD2	many	TRBJ2-5	CASSYYLTSGGETQYF	TGTGCCAGCAGTTACTACCTAACTAGCGGGGGAGAGACCCAGTACTTC
TRBV6-4	.	.	TRBJ2-3	CASSDGGPDTQYF	TGTGCCAGCAGTGATGGGGGCCCAGATACGCAGTATTTT
TRBV10-3	TRBD1	.	TRBJ2-7	CAIRQGGYEQYF	TGTGCCATCAGACAGGGGGGATACGAGCAGTACTTC
TRBV6-4	.	many	TRBJ2-3	CASSDLGGGNTDTQYF	TGTGCCAGCAGTGACCTAGGGGGGGGCAATACAGATACGCAGTATTTT
TRBV30	TRBD1	many	TRBJ2-7	CAWSWDGRGEQYF	TGTGCCTGGAGTTGGGACGGCAGGGGGGAGCAGTACTTC
TRBV20-1	.	.	TRBJ2-5	CSASSFSWAGQETQYF	TGCAGTGCTAGCTCTTTTTCTTGGGCGGGGCAAGAGACCCAGTACTTC
TRBV7-9	.	.	TRBJ2-1	CASSTPDRHNEQFF	TGTGCCAGCAGCACCCCCGACAGGCACAATGAGCAGTTCTTC
TRBV6-1	TRBD1	many	TRBJ1-2	CASSDRTGNYGYTF	TGTGCCAGCAGTGACCGGACAGGGAACTATGGCTACACCTTC
TRBV6-1	.	many	TRBJ1-1	CASSPDRTANTEAFF	TGTGCCAGCAGCCCGGACCGGACGGCAAACACTGAAGCTTTCTTT
TRBV6-1	.	many	TRBJ1-5	CASSERQVDQPQHF	TGTGCCAGCAGTGAAAGGCAGGTCGATCAGCCCCAGCATTTT
TRBV5-1	.	many	TRBJ1-1	CASSLAMGGSTEAFF	TGCGCCAGCAGCTTGGCCATGGGGGGCTCGACTGAAGCTTTCTTT
TRBV11-3	.	many	TRBJ2-2	CASSLRVGELFF	TGTGCCAGCAGCTTGAGAGTAGGGGAGCTGTTTTTT
TRBV3-1	TRBD1	.	TRBJ1-4	CASSDTGVPSNEKLFF	TGTGCCAGCAGCGACACAGGGGTCCCGTCTAATGAAAAACTGTTTTTT
TRBV6-2/TRBV6-3	.	many	TRBJ2-5	CASSLYMGETQYF	TGTGCCAGCAGCCTCTACATGGGCGAGACCCAGTACTTC
TRBV11-2	.	many	TRBJ2-7	CASSSMPGSYEQYF	TGTGCCAGCAGCTCGATGCCGGGGTCCTACGAGCAGTACTTC
TRBV6-1	.	many	TRBJ1-2	CASSAQQAANYGYTF	TGTGCCAGCAGTGCCCAGCAGGCGGCTAACTATGGCTACACCTTC
TRBV6-5	.	many	TRBJ1-4	CASSYSWAGSREKLFF	TGTGCCAGCAGTTACTCGTGGGCAGGGAGTAGGGAAAAACTGTTTTTT
TRBV7-9	TRBD2	many	TRBJ2-1	CASKARSGGAREQFF	TGTGCCAGCAAGGCGCGAAGCGGGGGGGCCCGGGAGCAGTTCTTC
TRBV3-1	TRBD1	many	TRBJ1-5	CASSQDFRGKSNQPQHF	TGTGCCAGCAGCCAAGATTTCAGGGGGAAGAGCAATCAGCCCCAGCATTTT
TRBV18	TRBD2	.	TRBJ2-7	CASSPRSGDEQYF	TGTGCCAGCTCACCACGAAGCGGGGACGAGCAGTACTTC
TRBV3-1	.	many	TRBJ2-5	CASSQRDFQETQYF	TGTGCCAGCAGCCAAAGGGACTTTCAAGAGACCCAGTACTTC
TRBV2	.	many	TRBJ2-2	CASSEGGGAVWELFF	TGTGCCAGCAGTGAAGGGGGCGGGGCGGTGTGGGAGCTGTTTTTT
TRBV11-3	TRBD2	many	TRBJ2-1	CASSHRSGDPYNEQFF	TGTGCCAGCAGCCACCGTAGCGGGGATCCCTACAATGAGCAGTTCTTC